This TCR beta chain was observed in a study of CD8+ T cells in alopecia areata. Study-wide findings and caveats: With just one nonresponder, it is still uncertain whether baseline CD8+ expansion relates to response. An increase in clonality over normal scalp was evident in lesional scalp, especially alopecia totalis/universalis.

The treatment: oral pan-JAK inhibitor, 5-10 mg twice daily. The CDR3 has 15 amino acids. Trimming shortened V by 10 bases and J by 2 bases, and 20 bases separated the two germline ends. The germline V gene encodes CDR1 SEHNR and CDR2 FQNEAQ (reference sequence). Comment on this clone: Its antigen is not known.

Reverse transcribed after extraction, RNA yielded cDNA as the sequencing template. The method was immunoSEQ multiplex PCR; TCRdb's version includes in-frame clones alone and lacks a portion of them. The sample carries about 180,000 clones, roughly 50% recorded once. The receptor comes from a human donor with alopecia areata. The V gene is TRBV7-9, the J gene TRBJ1-1, with D possibly being TRBD1 (6 bases). The sequenced sample was CD8+ T cells sorted from blood, obtained at week 24, from a patient treated with tofacitinib. CDR3 protein: CATLPGAAPNTEAFF. CDR3 coding DNA: TGTGCCACACTACCAGGGGCAGCACCAAACACTGAAGCTTTCTTT.